This T cell receptor beta chain is drawn from a study of early T cells in non-severe SARS-CoV-2 infection. As for the study in general: Unsorted whole blood bulk RNA was sequenced, with unpaired chains.

Molecules of cDNA were individually given unique molecular identifiers that were attached to them. TCRdb independently ran MiXCR on the 5' RACE reads; one entry per CDR3 protein. The table has tens of thousands of distinct CDR3 sequences, around 15% seen once; the top ten hold under 8%. Study-level findings and limits: There was a bias toward anti-spike CD8 responses in VDJdb matching, which missed private and CD4 specificities.

This clonotype has at least ten counts. Its target is unknown. The germline CDR1 and CDR2 sequences are KGHSH and LQKENI. The V gene end was trimmed by 3 bases and the J gene end by 3 bases; junction bases not matched to a gene: 3. The CDR3 has 15 amino acids. The gene calls are TRBV18 and TRBJ2-1; 9 bases fit TRBD1. Sequencing was done on a sample of whole blood. The clonotype was recovered from an adult who was a healthcare worker with PCR-confirmed SARS-CoV-2 infection or an uninfected control (not recorded which). The CDR3 DNA reads TGTGCCAGCTCACCGGACAGGGGTTTCTACAATGAGCAGTTCTTC. Translated, it gives CASSPDRGFYNEQFF.